Each of the 5 T cell receptor beta chains below was sequenced from the same sample in a study of blood T cell repertoires in COVID-19. TCRdb's copy holds only in-frame clones and misses some; the assay was immunoSEQ multiplex PCR. The sample records 250,000 to 350,000 clones, around 90% being singletons. The sample was PBMCs or T cells enriched from blood (not recorded which). These receptors came from a woman in her 30s who had recovered from COVID-19.

The chain carries TRBV5-4 and TRBJ2-5; the match to TRBD1 covers 7 bases. The junction had 7 bases not matched to a gene; V was cut back by 4 bases and J by 4 bases. CDR1 is SGHNT and CDR2 is YYREEE in the germline V gene (reference sequence). This CDR3 spans 14 amino acids. In DNA form, the CDR3 reads TGTGCCAGCAGCAAGACAGGGTATGGAGAGACCCAGTACTTC. Protein: CASSKTGYGETQYF.

The chain employs TRBV5-6 and TRBJ2-7; 16 bases match TRBD2. J gave up 5 bases and V 4 bases, and 9 bases lay outside the gene matches. The CDR3 is 17 amino acids. CDR1 is SGHDT, CDR2 YYEEEE, per germline. CDR3 DNA sequence: TGTGCCAGCAGCCCGGGACTAGCGGGAGGGTTAGGCCACGAGCAGTACTTC. Translation: CASSPGLAGGLGHEQYF.

The chain recombines TRBV5-1 with TRBJ1-5; the match to TRBD1 covers 8 bases. The germline gives CDR1 SGHRS, CDR2 YFSETQ. CDR3 size: 15 residues. J gave up 5 bases and V 0 bases, and 4 bases lay outside the gene matches. The DNA of the CDR3 is TGCGCCAGCAGCTTGGATTCAGGGGGCGATCAGCCCCAGCATTTT. It encodes CASSLDSGGDQPQHF.

The V gene is TRBV3-1 (or the pseudogene TRBV3-2), the J gene TRBJ2-7, with a tentative D call TRBD2 (6 bases). Germline loops: CDR1 LGHDT, CDR2 YNNKEL (reference sequence). Between the trimmed V and J ends, which lost 4 bases and 0 bases, there was a span of 13 bases. The CDR3 loop spans 15 amino acids. CDR3 region: CASSLGGRGSYEQYF. Here the CDR3 DNA reads TGTGCCAGCAGCCTTGGCGGGCGGGGCTCCTACGAGCAGTACTTC.

The chain has TRBV5-6 and TRBJ2-7, with 11 bases that match TRBD1. This CDR3 spans 14 amino acids. Germline CDR1 and CDR2: SGHDT and YYEEEE. V gave up 3 bases and J gave up 6 bases; unmatched junction bases: 5. CDR3 region: CASSYGQGAGEQYF. DNA for the CDR3: TGTGCCAGCAGCTACGGACAGGGGGCAGGCGAGCAGTACTTC.